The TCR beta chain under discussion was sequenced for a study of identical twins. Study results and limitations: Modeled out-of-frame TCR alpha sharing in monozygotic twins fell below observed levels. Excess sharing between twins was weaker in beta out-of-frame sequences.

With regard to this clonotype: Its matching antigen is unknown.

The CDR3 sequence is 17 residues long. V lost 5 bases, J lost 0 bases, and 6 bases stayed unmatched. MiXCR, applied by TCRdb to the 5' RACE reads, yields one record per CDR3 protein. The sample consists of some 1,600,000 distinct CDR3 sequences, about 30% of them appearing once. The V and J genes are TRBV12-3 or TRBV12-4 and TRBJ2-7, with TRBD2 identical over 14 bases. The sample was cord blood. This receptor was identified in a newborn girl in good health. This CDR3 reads CASSLGTSGGRSYEQYF. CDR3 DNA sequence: TGTGCCAGCAGTCTAGGGACTAGCGGGGGTCGCTCCTACGAGCAGTACTTC.